The entry that follows covers one T cell receptor beta chain sequence. The antigen is undetermined. The data were obtained in a study of T cell clones after liver transplantation. Libraries were prepared by immunoSEQ multiplex PCR; TCRdb keeps only in-frame clonotypes and omits some of them. The sample records roughly 100,000 clones, 75% to 85% being singletons. Study findings and constraints: In two subjects, few donor cells limited the measurable donor-reactive repertoire. Graft donor-reactive T cells possibly entered the graft instead of undergoing deletion.

This CDR3 has 14 residues. V was shortened by 8 bases and J by 1 base, with 14 bases between the two germline ends. Germline values: CDR1 SGHAT, CDR2 FQNNGV. The specimen comprised CD4+ T cells from blood, sampled before liver transplant. This chain uses TRBV11-2 with TRBJ1-1; the D is unclear. The sequence was collected from a human donor who received a liver transplant. CDR3 nucleotide sequence: TGTGCCAGCCGGGGAGAGGGCAGGAACACTGAAGCTTTCTTT. This gives the protein CASRGEGRNTEAFF.